This entry lists 4 T cell receptor beta chains sequenced from one sample in a study of blood T cell repertoires in COVID-19. This table comes from immunoSEQ multiplex PCR, and its TCRdb copy is limited to in-frame clones, with some not included. The sample has 99,000 or so clones; about 89% are singletons. Sample: peripheral blood. Receptor source: a human donor in a cohort sampled during active COVID-19.

This clone was seen only a few times. The J gene is TRBJ2-1, the V gene TRBV14; 9 nucleotides align to TRBD2. This CDR3 has 15 residues. J gave up 6 bases and V 4 bases, and 7 bases lay outside the gene matches. From germline, CDR1 is SGHDN and CDR2 FVKESK. CDR3 sequence reads: CASSPRLAGSNEQFF. The DNA for the CDR3 is TGTGCCAGCAGCCCGAGGCTAGCGGGGAGCAATGAGCAGTTCTTC.

This clone was counted only a few times. This chain connects TRBV15 to TRBJ1-4; TRBD1 matches at 8 bases. With 5 bases clipped from V and 5 bases from J, the junction kept 7 bases outside the gene matches. Germline V gene lookup returns CDR1 LNHNV and CDR2 YYDKDF (reference sequence). This CDR3 comprises 15 residues. The CDR3 DNA follows: TGTGCCACCAGCGGAACGAGGACAGGGAATGAAAAACTGTTTTTT. Protein product: CATSGTRTGNEKLFF.

This clone was seen a few times. The identical CDR3 is also encoded by other nucleotide sequences in the sample. This chain connects TRBV19 to TRBJ1-5; perhaps TRBD1 as D (6 bases). Trimming took off 1 base at V and 3 bases at J, with 13 bases between the two ends. This CDR3 contains 16 residues. The germline CDR1 and CDR2 sequences are LNHDA and SQIVND (reference sequence). CDR3 protein: CASSIVWTADNQPQHF. In DNA form, the CDR3 reads TGTGCCAGTAGTATAGTTTGGACAGCTGACAATCAGCCCCAGCATTTT. Full variable domain (missing parts from reference TRBV19 and TRBJ1-5): DGGITQSPKYLFRKEGQNVTLSCEQNLNHDAMYWYRQDPGQGLRLIYYSQIVNDFQKGDIAEGYSVSREKKESFPLTVTSAQKNPTAFYLCASSIVWTADNQPQHFGDGTRLSIL.

This chain links TRBV4-3 with TRBJ2-7; 10 nucleotides align to TRBD2. Germline V gene lookup returns CDR1 LGHNA and CDR2 YSLEER. The length of the CDR3 is 15 residues. Unmatched junction bases numbered 5, after V lost 4 bases and J lost 2 bases. In DNA form, the CDR3 reads TGCGCCAGCAGCCGATTACTAGCGGGGCCCTACGAGCAGTACTTC. Amino acids: CASSRLLAGPYEQYF.